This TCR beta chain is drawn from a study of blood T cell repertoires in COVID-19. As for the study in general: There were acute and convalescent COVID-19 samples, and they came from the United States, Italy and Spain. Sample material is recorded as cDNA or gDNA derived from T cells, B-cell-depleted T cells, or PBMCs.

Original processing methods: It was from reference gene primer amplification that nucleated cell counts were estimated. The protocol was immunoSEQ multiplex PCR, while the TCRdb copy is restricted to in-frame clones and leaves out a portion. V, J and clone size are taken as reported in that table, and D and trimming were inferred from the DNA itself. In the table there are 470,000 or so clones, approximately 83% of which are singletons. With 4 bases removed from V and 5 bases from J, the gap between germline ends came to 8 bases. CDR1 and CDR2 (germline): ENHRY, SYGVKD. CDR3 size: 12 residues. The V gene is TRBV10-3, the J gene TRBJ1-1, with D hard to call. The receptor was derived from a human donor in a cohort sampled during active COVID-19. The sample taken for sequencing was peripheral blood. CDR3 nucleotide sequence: TGTGCCATCAGTGCGACTGAAACTGAAGCTTTCTTT. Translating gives CAISATETEAFF.